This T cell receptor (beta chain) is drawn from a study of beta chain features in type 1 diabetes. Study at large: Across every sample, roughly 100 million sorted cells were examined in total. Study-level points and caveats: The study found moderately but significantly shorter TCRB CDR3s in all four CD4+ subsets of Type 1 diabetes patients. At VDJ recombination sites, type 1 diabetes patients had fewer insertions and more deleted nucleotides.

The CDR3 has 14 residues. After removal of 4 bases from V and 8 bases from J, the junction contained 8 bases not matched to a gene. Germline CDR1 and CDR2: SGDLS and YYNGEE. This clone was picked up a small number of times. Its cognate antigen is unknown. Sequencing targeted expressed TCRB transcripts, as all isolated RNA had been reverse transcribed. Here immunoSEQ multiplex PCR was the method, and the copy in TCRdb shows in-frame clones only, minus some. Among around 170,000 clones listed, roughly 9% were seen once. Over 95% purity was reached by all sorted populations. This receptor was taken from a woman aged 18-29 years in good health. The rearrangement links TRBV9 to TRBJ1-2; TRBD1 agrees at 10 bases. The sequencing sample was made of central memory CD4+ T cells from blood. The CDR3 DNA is TGTGCCAGCAGCAAAGGACAGGGGGAAAAGGGCTACACCTTC. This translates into CASSKGQGEKGYTF.